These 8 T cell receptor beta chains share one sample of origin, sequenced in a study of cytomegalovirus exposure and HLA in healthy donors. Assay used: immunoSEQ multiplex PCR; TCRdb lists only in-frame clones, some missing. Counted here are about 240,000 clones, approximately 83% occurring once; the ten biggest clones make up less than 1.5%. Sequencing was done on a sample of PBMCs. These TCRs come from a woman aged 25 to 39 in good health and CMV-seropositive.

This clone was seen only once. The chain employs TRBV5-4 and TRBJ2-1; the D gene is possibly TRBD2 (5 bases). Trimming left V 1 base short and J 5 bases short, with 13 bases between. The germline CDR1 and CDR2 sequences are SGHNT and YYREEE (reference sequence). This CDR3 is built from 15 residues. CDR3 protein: CASSLRQRADNEQFF. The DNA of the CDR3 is TGTGCCAGCAGCTTGCGGCAGAGGGCCGACAATGAGCAGTTCTTC.

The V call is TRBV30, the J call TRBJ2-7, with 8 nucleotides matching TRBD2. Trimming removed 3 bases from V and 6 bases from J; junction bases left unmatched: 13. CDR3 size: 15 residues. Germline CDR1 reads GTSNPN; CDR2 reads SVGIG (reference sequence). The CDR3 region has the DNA TGTGCCTGGAGGGTCCGGGGGGGGATTATAACCGAGCAGTACTTC. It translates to CAWRVRGGIITEQYF.

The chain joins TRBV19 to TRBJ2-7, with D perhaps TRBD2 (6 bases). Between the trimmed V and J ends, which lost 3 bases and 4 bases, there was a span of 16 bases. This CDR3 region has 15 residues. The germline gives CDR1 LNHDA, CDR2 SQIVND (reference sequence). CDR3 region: CASSISGLGGYEQYF. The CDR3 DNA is TGTGCCAGTAGTATTTCCGGACTGGGGGGTTACGAGCAGTACTTC.

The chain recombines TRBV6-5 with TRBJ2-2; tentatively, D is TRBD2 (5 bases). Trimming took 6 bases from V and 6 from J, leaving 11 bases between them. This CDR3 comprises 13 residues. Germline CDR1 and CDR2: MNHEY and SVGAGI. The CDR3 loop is CASSHPLAGELFF. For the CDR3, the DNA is TGTGCCAGCAGCCACCCACTAGCCGGGGAGCTGTTTTTT.

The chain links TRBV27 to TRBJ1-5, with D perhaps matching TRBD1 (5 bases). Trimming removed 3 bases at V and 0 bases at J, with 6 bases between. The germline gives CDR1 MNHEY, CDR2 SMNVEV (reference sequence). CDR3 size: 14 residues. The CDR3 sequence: CASSFQGSNQPQHF. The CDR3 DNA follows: TGTGCCAGCAGTTTCCAGGGTAGCAATCAGCCCCAGCATTTT.

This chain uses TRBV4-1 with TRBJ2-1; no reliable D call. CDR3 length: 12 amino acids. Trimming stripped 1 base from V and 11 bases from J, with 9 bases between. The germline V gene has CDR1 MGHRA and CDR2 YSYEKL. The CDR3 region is CASSQVRSKQFF. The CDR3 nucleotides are TGCGCCAGCAGCCAAGTACGCTCTAAGCAGTTCTTC.

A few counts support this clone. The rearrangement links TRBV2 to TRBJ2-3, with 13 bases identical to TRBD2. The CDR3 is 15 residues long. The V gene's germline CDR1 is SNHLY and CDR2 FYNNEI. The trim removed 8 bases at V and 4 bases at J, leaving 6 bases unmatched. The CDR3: CASSRLAGGADTQYF. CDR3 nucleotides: TGTGCCAGCTCCCGACTAGCGGGAGGCGCAGATACGCAGTATTTT.

DNA for the CDR3: TGTGCCTGGAAAATTAGTGAAGCTTTCTTT. Residues: CAWKISEAFF. The rearrangement uses TRBV30 and TRBJ1-1; D uncertain. Germline V gives CDR1 GTSNPN, CDR2 SVGIG (reference sequence). There are 10 residues in the CDR3. Trimming removed 4 bases from V and 7 bases from J, with 7 bases in between.